A single T cell receptor beta chain is shown here with its context. Its antigen is unidentified. This specimen belongs to a study of vaccination and CD4 T cells after COVID-19. The treatment: roughly 10-day PBMC culture with coronavirus spike peptide pools or control peptides (ViraFEST assay). The assay that was used to sequence DNA from cultured CD4+ T cells was the Oncomine TCR Beta short-read assay. TCRdb itself ran the PCR reads through MiXCR, one entry per CDR3 protein. The sample yields roughly 15,000 distinct CDR3 sequences, about 61% seen once. Trimming removed 5 bases at V and 2 bases at J, with 12 bases between. Germline CDR1 reads SGHVS; CDR2 reads FNYEAQ. The CDR3 spans 14 residues.

Sample: CD4+ T cells from blood, cultured in vitro. This chain joins TRBV7-6 and TRBJ1-2; tentatively, D is TRBD1 (6 bases). The source is a human donor who had recovered from COVID-19. The CDR3 here is CASSPITGNYGYTF. The CDR3 coding sequence is TGTGCCAGCAGCCCTATTACAGGGAACTATGGCTACACCTTC.